Below are 11 T cell receptor beta chains sequenced from a single sample in a study of T-cell reconstitution after alpha-beta-depleted transplantation in children (TCRdb year 2016). The library relied on PCR. Sequencing was carried out with an Illumina HiSeq 2500. TCR libraries were prepared with molecular barcoding, using unique molecular identifiers to normalize TCRbeta repertoire quantification. Through fastp at Q25 and MiXCR, TCRdb rebuilt clones from the public reads, retaining in-frame beta chains. Rows are combined by CDR3 protein, so each entry shows the most common genes and DNA. The sample table records around 380,000 distinct CDR3 sequences; approximately 10% of these occur just once. 4.5% to 6.5% of the sample comes from the top ten. The input for sequencing was PBMCs from the stem cell graft donor, taken from the stem cell graft. The receptors shown here come from a human donor who donated a stem cell graft to a child with acute myeloid leukemia.

This clonotype occurred many times. The chain employs TRBV12-3 or TRBV12-4 and TRBJ1-4, with TRBD1 matching 8 bases. J was trimmed by 3 bases and V by 8 bases; bases with no gene match: 5. CDR3 length: 14 residues. CDR3 residues: CASQPGQANEKLFF. Written as DNA, the CDR3 is TGTGCCAGCCAACCGGGACAGGCTAATGAAAAACTGTTTTTT.

In its sample, this clonotype was seen a few times. The chain uses TRBV12-3 or TRBV12-4 and TRBJ1-4, with TRBD1 as a possible D gene (6 bases). V dropped 5 bases and J dropped 8 bases, with 12 bases sitting between them. The CDR3 length is 13 residues. The CDR3: CASSGGQKEKLFF. DNA of the CDR3: TGTGCCAGCAGTGGGGGCCAAAAAGAAAAACTGTTTTTT.

This clonotype was seen a few times. The genes are TRBV9 and TRBJ2-2; D may be TRBD1 (5 bases). This CDR3 has 13 residues. Germline V lookup: CDR1 SGDLS, CDR2 YYNGEE. The ends were cut back, 6 bases at V and 3 bases at J, with 9 bases in the middle. CDR3 DNA: TGTGCCAGCATGCAGGGCCACACCGGGGAGCTGTTTTTT. It codes for CASMQGHTGELFF.

This clonotype has a count of ten or more. CDR3 in amino acids: CASRNTGTEETQYF. The DNA for the CDR3 is TGTGCCAGCAGAAATACCGGGACAGAAGAGACCCAGTACTTC. The chain recombines TRBV12-3 or TRBV12-4 with TRBJ2-5; 7 bases align to TRBD1. The CDR3 totals 14 residues. V lost 6 bases, J lost 3 bases, and 7 bases stayed unmatched.

The chain recombines TRBV3-1 with TRBJ2-3, with D unresolved. The V end lost 5 bases, the J end lost 8 bases, and 11 bases lay between the germline ends. CDR1 and CDR2 (germline): LGHDT, YNNKEL (reference sequence). The CDR3 sequence is 12 residues long. CDR3 DNA: TGTGCCAGCAGCTACGTAGTCGGTACGCAGTATTTT. Residues: CASSYVVGTQYF.

This rearrangement joins TRBV10-3 to TRBJ2-5; 9 bases map to TRBD1. Germline V gene lookup returns CDR1 ENHRY and CDR2 SYGVKD. This CDR3 has 14 residues. The V gene end was trimmed by 7 bases and the J gene end by 4 bases; junction bases not matched to a gene: 7. CDR3 residues: CAIKGQGERETQYF. The CDR3 DNA is TGTGCCATCAAGGGACAGGGAGAGCGAGAGACCCAGTACTTC.

The table lists this clonotype with many counts. V usage is TRBV6-5 and J usage is TRBJ2-6; 7 bases are a match to TRBD2. J was trimmed by 0 bases and V by 6 bases; bases with no gene match: 8. Germline V CDR1 and CDR2: MNHEY, SVGAGI. The CDR3 totals 17 residues. In DNA form, the CDR3 reads TGTGCCAGCAGACAGTGGGAGGGAAGCTCTGGGGCCAACGTCCTGACTTTC. It specifies CASRQWEGSSGANVLTF.

V and J are TRBV5-6 and TRBJ1-2; 10 bases match TRBD1. The CDR3 has 14 amino acids. With 4 bases clipped from V and 4 bases from J, the junction kept 4 bases outside the gene matches. Germline V lookup: CDR1 SGHDT, CDR2 YYEEEE. The DNA for the CDR3 is TGTGCCAGCAGCACAGACAGGGGGCTCTATGGCTACACCTTC. It translates to CASSTDRGLYGYTF.

This clonotype has a single count. A much larger clone lies a single base off, so this may be a read error. The chain combines TRBV28 with TRBJ2-3, with D perhaps TRBD1 (6 bases). The CDR3 has 15 residues. Germline V CDR1 and CDR2: MDHEN, SYDVKM. The DNA for the CDR3 is TGTGCCAGCAGCGAGGGGGATAGAATCACAGATACGGAGTATTTT. The encoded protein is CASSEGDRITDTEYF.

This chain connects TRBV5-1 to TRBJ2-1, with D uncertain. Germline CDR1 is SGHRS and CDR2 is YFSETQ. V lost 2 bases, J lost 9 bases, and 12 bases lay in between. The CDR3 contains 13 residues. Written as DNA, the CDR3 is TGCGCCAGCAGCTTTACAGCAGAGACTGAGCAGTTCTTC. Its translation is CASSFTAETEQFF.

The chain carries TRBV15 and TRBJ2-7; D possibly uses TRBD1 or TRBD2 (5 bases each). The CDR3 totals 14 residues. V lost 5 bases to trimming and J lost 0 bases, with 11 bases between them. Germline CDR1 LNHNV, CDR2 YYDKDF (reference sequence). In DNA form, the CDR3 reads TGTGCCACCAGCCCCGGGGCCAGCTCCTACGAGCAGTACGTC. It translates to CATSPGASSYEQYV.